There are many counts of the clone carrying this TCR beta chain. Its specificity is not known. The data are from a study of regulatory T cells in long-lasting Graves disease. Between the trimmed V and J ends, which lost 5 bases and 7 bases, there was a span of 12 bases. This CDR3 is built from 14 residues. Germline V gene lookup returns CDR1 MDHEN and CDR2 SYDVKM. CDR3 regions were amplified by Arm-PCR using iRepertoire HTBI primers to build TCR beta libraries. TCRdb reprocessed the multiplex PCR reads with MiXCR, giving one entry per CDR3 protein. The profile shows 200,000 to 250,000 distinct CDR3 sequences, roughly 20% of them singletons. The time point is: newly diagnosed GD, antithyroid drugs for less than 3 months. PBMCs were the source of the RNA used for TCR sequencing. General study points: Peripheral blood, not thyroid tissue, was the sole material studied.

These same records also appear under a second study, on T cells in Graves' hyperthyroidism and ophthalmopathy.

This rearrangement joins TRBV28 to TRBJ1-6; TRBD1 might be the D (6 bases). This sequence originates from a woman in her 30s with Graves disease. Material: peripheral blood mononuclear cells (PBMCs), obtained at new diagnosis, from a patient treated with antithyroid drugs. DNA of the CDR3: TGTGCCAGCAGTGGGAGGACAGTCAATTCACCCCTCCACTTT. As protein: CASSGRTVNSPLHF.